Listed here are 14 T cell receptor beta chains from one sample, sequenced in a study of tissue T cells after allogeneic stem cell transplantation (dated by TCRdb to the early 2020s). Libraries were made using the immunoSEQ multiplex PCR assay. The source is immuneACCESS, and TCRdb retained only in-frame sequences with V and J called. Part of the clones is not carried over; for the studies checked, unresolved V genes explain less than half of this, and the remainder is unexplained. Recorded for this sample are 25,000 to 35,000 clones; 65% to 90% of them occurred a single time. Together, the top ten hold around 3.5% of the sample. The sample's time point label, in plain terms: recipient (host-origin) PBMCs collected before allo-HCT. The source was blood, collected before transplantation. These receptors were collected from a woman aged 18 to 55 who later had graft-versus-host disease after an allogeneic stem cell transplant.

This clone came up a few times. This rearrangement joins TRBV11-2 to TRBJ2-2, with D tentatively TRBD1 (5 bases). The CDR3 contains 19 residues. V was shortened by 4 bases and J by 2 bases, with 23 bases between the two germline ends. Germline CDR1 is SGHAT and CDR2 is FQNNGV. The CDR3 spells CASSSIYQTAEKNTGELFF. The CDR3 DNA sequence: TGTGCCAGCAGCTCTATATACCAGACAGCCGAAAAAAACACCGGGGAGCTGTTTTTT.

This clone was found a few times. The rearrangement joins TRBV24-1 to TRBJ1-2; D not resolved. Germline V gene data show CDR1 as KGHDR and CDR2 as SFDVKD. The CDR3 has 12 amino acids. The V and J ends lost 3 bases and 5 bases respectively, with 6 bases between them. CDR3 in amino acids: CATSDARYGYTF. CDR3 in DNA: TGTGCCACCAGTGATGCGAGATATGGCTACACCTTC.

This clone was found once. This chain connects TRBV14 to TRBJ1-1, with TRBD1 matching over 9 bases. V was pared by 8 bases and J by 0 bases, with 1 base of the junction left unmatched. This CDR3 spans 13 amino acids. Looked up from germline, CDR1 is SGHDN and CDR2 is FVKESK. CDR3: CASGTGMNTEAFF. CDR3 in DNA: TGTGCCAGCGGGACAGGGATGAACACTGAAGCTTTCTTT.

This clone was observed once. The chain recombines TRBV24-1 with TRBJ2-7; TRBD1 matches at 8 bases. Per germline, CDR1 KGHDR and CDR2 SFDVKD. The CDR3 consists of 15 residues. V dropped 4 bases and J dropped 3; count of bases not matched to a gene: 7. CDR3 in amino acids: CATSDSRQGSYEQYF. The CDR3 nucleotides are TGTGCCACCAGTGACTCTCGACAGGGGAGCTACGAGCAGTACTTC.

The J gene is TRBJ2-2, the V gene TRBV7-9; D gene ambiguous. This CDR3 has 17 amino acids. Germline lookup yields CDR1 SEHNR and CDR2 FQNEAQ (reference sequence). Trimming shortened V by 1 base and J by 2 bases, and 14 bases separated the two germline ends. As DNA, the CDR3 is TGTGCCAGCAGCTTAGAGGGTTGGAGAAAAAACACCGGGGAGCTGTTTTTT. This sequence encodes CASSLEGWRKNTGELFF.

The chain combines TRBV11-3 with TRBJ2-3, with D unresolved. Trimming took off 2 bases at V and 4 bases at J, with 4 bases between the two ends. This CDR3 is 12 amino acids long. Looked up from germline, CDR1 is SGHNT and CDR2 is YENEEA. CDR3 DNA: TGTGCCAGCAGCTTAAGATCAGATACGCAGTATTTT. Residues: CASSLRSDTQYF. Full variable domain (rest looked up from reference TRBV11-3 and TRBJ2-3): EAGVVQSPRYKIIEKKQPVAFWCNPISGHNTLYWYLQNLGQGPELLIRYENEEAVDDSQLPKDRFSAERLKGVDSTLKIQPAELGDSAVYLCASSLRSDTQYFGPGTRLTVL.

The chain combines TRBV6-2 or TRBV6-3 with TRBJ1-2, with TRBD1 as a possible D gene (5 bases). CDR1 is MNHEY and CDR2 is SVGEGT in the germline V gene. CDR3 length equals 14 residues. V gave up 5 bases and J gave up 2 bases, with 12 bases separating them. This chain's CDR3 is CASSNRFRNYGYTF. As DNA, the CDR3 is TGTGCCAGCAGTAACAGGTTTCGCAACTATGGCTACACCTTC.

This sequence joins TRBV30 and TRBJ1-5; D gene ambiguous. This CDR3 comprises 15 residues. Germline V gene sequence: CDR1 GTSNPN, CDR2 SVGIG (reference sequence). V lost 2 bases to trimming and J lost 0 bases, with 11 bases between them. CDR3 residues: CAWSIGQNSNQPQHF. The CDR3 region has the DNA TGTGCCTGGAGTATCGGGCAGAATAGCAATCAGCCCCAGCATTTT. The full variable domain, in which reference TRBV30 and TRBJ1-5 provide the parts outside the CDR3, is SQTIHQWPATLVQPVGSPLSLECTVEGTSNPNLYWYRQAAGRGLQLLFYSVGIGQISSEVPQNLSASRPQDRQFILSSKKLLLSDSGFYLCAWSIGQNSNQPQHFGDGTRLSIL.

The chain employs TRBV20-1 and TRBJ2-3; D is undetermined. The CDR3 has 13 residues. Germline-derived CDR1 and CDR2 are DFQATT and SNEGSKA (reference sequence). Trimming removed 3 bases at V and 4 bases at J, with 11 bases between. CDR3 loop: CSASTYSADTQYF. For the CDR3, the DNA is TGCAGTGCTAGTACCTACTCAGCAGATACGCAGTATTTT.

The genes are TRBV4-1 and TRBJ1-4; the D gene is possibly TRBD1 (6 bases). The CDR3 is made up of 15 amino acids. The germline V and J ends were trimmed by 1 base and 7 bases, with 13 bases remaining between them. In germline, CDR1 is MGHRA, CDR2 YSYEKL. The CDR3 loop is CASSQGGGRVEKLFF. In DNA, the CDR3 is TGCGCCAGCAGCCAAGGAGGGGGGCGCGTTGAAAAACTGTTTTTT.

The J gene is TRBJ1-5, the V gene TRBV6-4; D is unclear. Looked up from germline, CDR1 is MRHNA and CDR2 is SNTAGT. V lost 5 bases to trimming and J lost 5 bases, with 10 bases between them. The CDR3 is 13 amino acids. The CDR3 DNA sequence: TGTGCCAGCAGTAGTGACCGAGATCAGCCCCAGCATTTT. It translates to CASSSDRDQPQHF.

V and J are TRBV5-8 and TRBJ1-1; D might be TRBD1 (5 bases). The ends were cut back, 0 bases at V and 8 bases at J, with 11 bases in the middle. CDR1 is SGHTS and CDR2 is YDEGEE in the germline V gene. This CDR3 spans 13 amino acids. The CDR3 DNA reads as TGTGCCAGCAGCTTGGGGCAGGGTAGAGAAGCTTTCTTT. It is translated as CASSLGQGREAFF.

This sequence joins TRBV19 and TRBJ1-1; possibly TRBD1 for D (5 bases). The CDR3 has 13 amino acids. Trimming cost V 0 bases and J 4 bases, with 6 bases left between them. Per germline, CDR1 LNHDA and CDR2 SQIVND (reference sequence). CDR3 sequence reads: CASSIDGGTEAFF. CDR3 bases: TGTGCCAGTAGTATAGATGGGGGCACTGAAGCTTTCTTT.

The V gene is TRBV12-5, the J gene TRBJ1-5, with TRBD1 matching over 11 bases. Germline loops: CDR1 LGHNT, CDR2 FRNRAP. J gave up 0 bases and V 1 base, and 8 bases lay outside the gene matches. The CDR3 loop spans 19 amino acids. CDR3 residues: CASGLERTGGSYSNQPQHF. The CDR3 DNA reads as TGTGCTAGTGGTTTGGAGAGGACAGGGGGCTCCTATAGCAATCAGCCCCAGCATTTT.